This TCR beta chain was recovered during a study of T cell responses to AZD1222 COVID-19 vaccine. About the study: The analysis combined second doses at about 4 or about 12 weeks.

The CDR3 has 15 amino acids. The V gene's germline CDR1 is PRHDT and CDR2 FYEKMQ (reference sequence). Trimming removed 0 bases from V and 8 bases from J, with 11 bases in between. Study results and caveats: The study identified only a handful of AZD1222 recipients as seropositive at baseline.

This clone has only one observation. Antigen unknown. The repertoire was sequenced with immunoSEQ multiplex PCR; TCRdb's copy has only in-frame clones and lacks some. The sample comprises 55,000 to 80,000 clones, about 74% of which are singletons, and around an eighth rests with the top ten. This chain uses TRBV13 with TRBJ1-6; D gene unclear. The source was peripheral blood, collected on day 0 of AZD1222 vaccination. This TCR was sampled from an adult in good health. The DNA for the CDR3 is TGTGCCAGCAGCTTAGGGAGAGGAGGTTATTCACCCCTCCACTTT. It yields the protein CASSLGRGGYSPLHF.